This record concerns one TCR beta chain sequence. Only in-frame clones appear in the TCRdb table, and some are missing; sequencing was by immunoSEQ multiplex PCR. Of about 43,000 clones in the sample, roughly 90% were seen once. CDR1 and CDR2 from the germline V gene are SGHTS and YDEGEE. This CDR3 region has 14 residues. Deletions cut 5 bases from V and 8 bases from J, with 16 bases between. This specimen comes from a study of T cell changes during pregnancy in multiple sclerosis. The receptor was derived from a female donor in good health, enrolled as a control in a pregnancy study. The rearrangement joins TRBV5-8 to TRBJ1-4; maybe TRBD1 (5 bases). The sequencing used peripheral blood, collected in the second trimester of pregnancy. CDR3 residues: CASRPTAAQEKLFF. CDR3 in DNA: TGTGCCAGCAGACCGACAGCCGCGCAAGAAAAACTGTTTTTT.